This entry lists 32 T cell receptor beta chains sequenced from one sample in a study of T cell responses to AZD1222 COVID-19 vaccine. Using immunoSEQ multiplex PCR, the repertoire was profiled, and TCRdb retains in-frame clones only, with some absent. Found here are approximately 73,000 clones, roughly 80% of them singletons; the top ten hold 2.5% to 3.5%. This material consisted of peripheral blood, taken on day 0 of AZD1222 vaccination. All receptors come from an adult in good health.

The chain carries TRBV5-6 and TRBJ1-1; D call uncertain. V lost 0 bases, J lost 6 bases, and 12 bases lay in between. Germline loops: CDR1 SGHDT, CDR2 YYEEEE. This CDR3 has 14 amino acids. The CDR3 coding sequence is TGTGCCAGCAGCTTGGTAGGGCCGAGCTCTGAAGCTTTCTTT. This gives the protein CASSLVGPSSEAFF.

V is TRBV6-5 and J is TRBJ2-7; tentatively, D is TRBD1 or TRBD2 (5 bases each). Germline V lookup: CDR1 MNHEY, CDR2 SVGAGI. The CDR3 consists of 13 residues. V dropped 2 bases and J dropped 7 bases, with 12 bases sitting between them. The CDR3 sequence is CASSYGVGEEQYF. CDR3 bases: TGTGCCAGCAGTTACGGTGTGGGGGAGGAGCAGTACTTC.

The gene calls are TRBV3-1 (or the pseudogene TRBV3-2) and TRBJ1-6; weak D call: TRBD1 (6 bases). V shed 3 bases and J shed 10 bases, with 13 bases lying between them. CDR3 length: 14 amino acids. CDR1 and CDR2 (germline): LGHDT, YNNKEL (reference sequence). As DNA, the CDR3 is TGTGCCAGCAGCCACAGGACAGCCAACTCACCCCTCCACTTT. Its protein product is CASSHRTANSPLHF.

The rearrangement joins TRBV7-3 to TRBJ2-3, with D perhaps matching TRBD2 (5 bases). The CDR3 runs 12 residues. The ends were cut back, 1 base at V and 6 bases at J, with 5 bases in the middle. Germline V lookup: CDR1 SGHTA, CDR2 FQGTGA. The CDR3 reads CASSLSGDTQYF. The CDR3 bases are TGTGCCAGCAGCTTAAGCGGGGATACGCAGTATTTT. Full variable domain (remainder filled in from reference TRBV7-3 and TRBJ2-3): GAGVSQTPSNKVTEKGKYVELRCDPISGHTALYWYRQSLGQGPEFLIYFQGTGAADDSGLPNDRFFAVRPEGSVSTLKIQRTERGDSAVYLCASSLSGDTQYFGPGTRLTVL.

The chain joins TRBV7-2 to TRBJ1-2; no clear D. This CDR3 spans 13 amino acids. Germline CDR1 is SGHTA and CDR2 is FQGNSA. The V and J ends lost 4 bases and 4 bases respectively, with 10 bases between them. CDR3 in DNA: TGTGCCAGCAGCTCCCTGGGTGCCTATGGCTACACCTTC. Its translation is CASSSLGAYGYTF.

The chain recombines TRBV7-2 with TRBJ1-2; D may be TRBD1 (6 bases). The CDR3 length is 14 residues. V lost 1 base to trimming and J lost 2 bases, with 8 bases between them. Germline loops: CDR1 SGHTA, CDR2 FQGNSA. This CDR3 reads CASSLVTGNYGYTF. CDR3 in DNA: TGTGCCAGCAGCTTAGTCACAGGGAACTATGGCTACACCTTC.

This chain connects TRBV5-1 to TRBJ2-1, with D possibly TRBD2 on 5 matching bases. V lost 6 bases, J lost 0 bases, and 13 bases lay in between. The CDR3 is 15 amino acids. In germline, CDR1 is SGHRS, CDR2 YFSETQ. The CDR3 here is CASKAYGSSYNEQFF. DNA for the CDR3: TGCGCCAGCAAGGCCTATGGGAGCTCCTACAATGAGCAGTTCTTC.

This clone showed up just once. The chain has TRBV5-4 and TRBJ2-1, with 11 bases identical to TRBD1. Germline CDR1 reads SGHNT; CDR2 reads YYREEE (reference sequence). The J segment lost 6 bases and the V segment lost 3 bases, leaving 5 bases of the junction unmatched. CDR3 size: 15 residues. The CDR3 loop is CASSSQGQGANEQFF. The CDR3, as DNA: TGTGCCAGCAGCTCGCAAGGACAGGGGGCCAATGAGCAGTTCTTC.

The rearrangement links TRBV4-3 to TRBJ2-3; 9 nucleotides match TRBD2. This CDR3 has 18 amino acids. Germline loops: CDR1 LGHNA, CDR2 YSLEER. Trimming took 1 base from V and 5 from J; bases not matched to a gene: 13. The CDR3 region has the DNA TGCGCCAGCAGCCAAGGAAATGGCGGGGGGGATTCAGGAGATACGCAGTATTTT. Its protein product is CASSQGNGGGDSGDTQYF.

The chain has TRBV19 and TRBJ1-5; 8 positions match TRBD1. CDR3 length: 14 amino acids. The germline V gene has CDR1 LNHDA and CDR2 SQIVND (reference sequence). The J segment lost 4 bases and the V segment lost 6 bases, leaving 5 bases of the junction unmatched. This CDR3 is CASRGQDGNQPQHF. Here the CDR3 DNA reads TGTGCCAGTAGGGGACAGGATGGGAATCAGCCCCAGCATTTT.

The chain couples TRBV7-5 to TRBJ1-5. TRBV7-5 is designated a pseudogene. The CDR3 has 12 residues. The DNA for the CDR3 is TGTGCCAGAAGCTTAGGTGGTCAGCCCCAGCATTTT. It codes for CARSLGGQPQHF.

The gene calls are TRBV5-1 and TRBJ1-1; a weak D match, TRBD1 (5 bases). The CDR3 has 14 residues. In germline, CDR1 is SGHRS, CDR2 YFSETQ. Trimming took 4 bases from V and 0 from J, leaving 10 bases between them. CDR3 coding DNA: TGCGCCAGCAGCGAGGGACCCTTGAACACTGAAGCTTTCTTT. This sequence encodes CASSEGPLNTEAFF.

As for this clone: One end of the junction does not line up with germline, which may come from a read error. CDR3 sequence: CARSPAGGWDYGYTF. CDR3 DNA: TGCGCCCGCAGCCCGGCGGGGGGTTGGGACTATGGCTACACCTTC. This chain connects TRBV4-3 to TRBJ1-2; TRBD1 is a possible D gene (5 bases). The CDR3 spans 15 residues. Germline CDR1 reads LGHNA; CDR2 reads YSLEER.

The rearrangement uses TRBV4-3 and TRBJ2-3; 7 bases fit TRBD2. The V and J ends lost 1 base and 4 bases, in that order; junction bases with no gene match: 2. The CDR3 is made up of 14 amino acids. Germline V lookup: CDR1 LGHNA, CDR2 YSLEER. In DNA form, the CDR3 reads TGCGCCAGCAGCCAAGGACTAGCCGCAGATACGCAGTATTTT. Its protein is CASSQGLAADTQYF.

The chain has TRBV30 and TRBJ1-2, with D unresolved. V lost 4 bases to trimming and J lost 1 base, with 13 bases between them. Germline V gives CDR1 GTSNPN, CDR2 SVGIG (reference sequence). CDR3 length: 14 amino acids. The DNA for the CDR3 is TGTGCCTGGACTCGTTCGACACGTAACTATGGCTACACCTTC. Protein product: CAWTRSTRNYGYTF.

This clone was found once. The chain carries TRBV7-8 and TRBJ2-1, with 7 nucleotides matching TRBD2. The germline gives CDR1 SGHVS, CDR2 FQNEAQ. V gave up 3 bases and J gave up 2 bases; unmatched junction bases: 4. The CDR3 length is 15 residues. The CDR3 sequence is CASSFGAGAYNEQFF. CDR3 bases: TGTGCCAGCAGCTTTGGGGCGGGGGCCTACAATGAGCAGTTCTTC.

The chain joins TRBV30 to TRBJ1-5; no reliable D call. Trimming shortened V by 2 bases and J by 7 bases, and 12 bases separated the two germline ends. The CDR3 sequence is 13 residues long. Germline CDR1 and CDR2: GTSNPN and SVGIG (reference sequence). The CDR3 reads CAWSMSPEQPQHF. The CDR3 DNA reads as TGTGCCTGGAGTATGTCTCCCGAGCAGCCCCAGCATTTT.

The chain couples TRBV5-4 to TRBJ1-2, with D perhaps matching TRBD1 (5 bases). CDR3 length: 16 residues. Germline lookup yields CDR1 SGHNT and CDR2 YYREEE (reference sequence). V was shortened by 0 bases and J by 5 bases, with 17 bases between the two germline ends. The CDR3: CASSLGRQGPFYGYTF. The CDR3 bases are TGTGCCAGCAGCTTGGGTAGGCAGGGCCCCTTTTATGGCTACACCTTC.

The chain recombines TRBV5-4 with TRBJ2-1, with 10 bases fitting TRBD2. CDR1 and CDR2 from the germline V gene are SGHNT and YYREEE (reference sequence). With V trimmed by 1 base and J by 4 bases, 5 bases remained unmatched. The CDR3 runs to 16 residues. In nucleotides, the CDR3 is TGTGCCAGCAGCTTGCCAAAAGCGGGGGGGTACAATGAGCAGTTCTTC. Protein sequence: CASSLPKAGGYNEQFF.

V is TRBV6-1 and J is TRBJ2-5; no clear D. Germline CDR1 is MNHNS and CDR2 is SASEGT. V was clipped by 3 bases and J by 4 bases, with 15 bases between them. The CDR3 consists of 15 residues. The CDR3: CASSDTDPGRETQYF. In nucleotides, the CDR3 is TGTGCCAGCAGTGACACCGACCCCGGACGAGAGACCCAGTACTTC.

This chain connects TRBV7-2 to TRBJ1-2, with D perhaps TRBD1 (5 bases). This CDR3 region has 13 residues. The V gene's germline CDR1 is SGHTA and CDR2 FQGNSA. Trimming cost V 10 bases and J 7 bases, with 19 bases left between them. The CDR3 here is CATTNRGVGGYTF. The CDR3 region has the DNA TGTGCCACCACAAATCGAGGGGTTGGTGGCTACACCTTC.

The chain carries TRBV27 and TRBJ2-1; maybe TRBD2 (6 bases). This CDR3 is built from 14 residues. Germline V CDR1 and CDR2: MNHEY, SMNVEV (reference sequence). Trimming took off 4 bases at V and 10 bases at J, with 17 bases between the two ends. CDR3 protein: CASSSNGGVSEQFF. The DNA for the CDR3 is TGTGCCAGCAGTTCAAACGGGGGAGTAAGCGAGCAGTTCTTC.

V and J are TRBV24-1 and TRBJ2-4; no reliable D call. The CDR3 is 16 amino acids. Trimming left V 3 bases short and J 0 bases short, with 11 bases between. Germline V lookup: CDR1 KGHDR, CDR2 SFDVKD. The DNA for the CDR3 is TGTGCCACCAGTGATCGCCGCGGTCTAGCCAAAAACATTCAGTACTTC. Its protein product is CATSDRRGLAKNIQYF.

The V gene is TRBV19, the J gene TRBJ2-1; D gene ambiguous. CDR1 and CDR2 from the germline V gene are LNHDA and SQIVND (reference sequence). The CDR3 is made up of 19 amino acids. V was clipped by 0 bases and J by 4 bases, with 22 bases between them. This chain's CDR3 is CASSIDPPSSAVRYNEQFF. CDR3 nucleotides: TGTGCCAGTAGTATAGATCCCCCGTCAAGCGCAGTAAGGTACAATGAGCAGTTCTTC.

This chain joins TRBV5-5 and TRBJ1-6; D is unclear. V lost 0 bases and J 8 bases, leaving 6 bases between the germline ends. The CDR3 length is 13 residues. Germline loops: CDR1 SGHKS, CDR2 YYEKEE (reference sequence). The CDR3 region is CASSLASDSPLHF. In DNA form, the CDR3 reads TGTGCCAGCAGCTTGGCCTCGGATTCACCCCTCCACTTT.

This clone came up a few times. The V and J genes are TRBV7-3 and TRBJ1-4; TRBD1 might be the D (6 bases). Between the trimmed V and J ends, which lost 6 bases and 8 bases, there was a span of 19 bases. Germline CDR1 and CDR2: SGHTA and FQGTGA. The CDR3 spans 15 residues. CDR3: CASRPTGRADEKLFF. The CDR3 DNA reads TGTGCCAGCAGACCGACAGGAAGAGCGGACGAAAAACTGTTTTTT.

The chain links TRBV27 to TRBJ2-7, with 12 bases aligning to TRBD1. The germline CDR1 and CDR2 sequences are MNHEY and SMNVEV (reference sequence). This CDR3 has 17 amino acids. Trimming took 1 base from V and 4 from J; bases not matched to a gene: 8. Here the CDR3 DNA reads TGTGCCAGCAGTTTATTGGGGACAGGGGGCGCGCTTTACGAGCAGTACTTC. This codes for CASSLLGTGGALYEQYF.

A single count supports this clone. The J gene is TRBJ1-2, the V gene TRBV28; 11 bases are a match to TRBD1. Germline lookup yields CDR1 MDHEN and CDR2 SYDVKM. The CDR3 is made up of 15 amino acids. The junction had 9 bases not matched to a gene; V was cut back by 6 bases and J by 6 bases. The CDR3 spells CASRSVGTGGHGYTF. The CDR3 bases are TGTGCCAGCAGGTCCGTAGGGACAGGGGGTCATGGCTACACCTTC.

The V and J genes are TRBV27 and TRBJ2-1; D unclear. V shed 3 bases and J shed 7 bases, with 16 bases lying between them. Germline V gene data show CDR1 as MNHEY and CDR2 as SMNVEV (reference sequence). The CDR3 consists of 15 residues. The CDR3 DNA follows: TGTGCCAGCAGTTTCCGAGACTCTCTAGGAAATGAGCAGTTCTTC. Amino acids: CASSFRDSLGNEQFF.

V and J are TRBV14 and TRBJ1-5; D unclear. With 1 base removed from V and 7 bases from J, the gap between germline ends came to 5 bases. This CDR3 region has 12 residues. The germline V gene encodes CDR1 SGHDN and CDR2 FVKESK. The CDR3 here is CASSQVRQPQHF. Written as DNA, the CDR3 is TGTGCCAGCAGCCAAGTCCGCCAGCCCCAGCATTTT.

The chain employs TRBV14 and TRBJ2-7; 8 nucleotides agree with TRBD2. V gave up 1 base and J gave up 4 bases; unmatched junction bases: 6. The CDR3 covers 15 residues. Germline-derived CDR1 and CDR2 are SGHDN and FVKESK. CDR3 region: CASSQVIAGPYEQYF. In DNA, the CDR3 is TGTGCCAGCAGCCAAGTAATAGCGGGACCTTACGAGCAGTACTTC.

The count of this clone is one. The chain combines TRBV7-8 with TRBJ1-1; tentative D call: TRBD1 (6 bases). The germline V gene has CDR1 SGHVS and CDR2 FQNEAQ. The V and J ends lost 5 bases and 7 bases respectively, with 11 bases between them. CDR3 length: 12 residues. The CDR3, as DNA: TGTGCCAGCAGCCCCATCAGGGGTGAAGCTTTCTTT. It is translated as CASSPIRGEAFF.